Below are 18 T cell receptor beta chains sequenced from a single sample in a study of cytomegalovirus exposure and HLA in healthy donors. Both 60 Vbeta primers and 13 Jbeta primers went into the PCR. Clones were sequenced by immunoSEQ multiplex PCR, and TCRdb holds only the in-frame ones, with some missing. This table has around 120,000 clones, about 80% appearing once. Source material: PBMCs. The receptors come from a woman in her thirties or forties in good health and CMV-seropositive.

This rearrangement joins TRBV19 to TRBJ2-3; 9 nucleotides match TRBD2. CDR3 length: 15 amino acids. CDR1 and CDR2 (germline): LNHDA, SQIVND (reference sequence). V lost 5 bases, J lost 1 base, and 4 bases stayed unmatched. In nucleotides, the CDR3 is TGTGCCAGTAGTTTACTAGCGGGCCGCACAGATACGCAGTATTTT. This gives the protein CASSLLAGRTDTQYF.

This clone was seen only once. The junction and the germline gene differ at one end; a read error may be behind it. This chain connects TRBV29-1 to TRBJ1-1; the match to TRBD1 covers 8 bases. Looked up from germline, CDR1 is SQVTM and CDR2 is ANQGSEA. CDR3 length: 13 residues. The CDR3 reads CSVFRPGGTETFF. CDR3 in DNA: TGCAGCGTTTTCCGGCCAGGGGGCACTGAAACTTTCTTT.

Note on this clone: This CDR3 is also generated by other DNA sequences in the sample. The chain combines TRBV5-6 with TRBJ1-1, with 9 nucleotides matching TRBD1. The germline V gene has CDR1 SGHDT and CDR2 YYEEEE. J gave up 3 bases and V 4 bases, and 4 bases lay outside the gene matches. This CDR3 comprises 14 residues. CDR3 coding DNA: TGTGCCAGCAGCCTCGGACAGGGGTACACTGAAGCTTTCTTT. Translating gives CASSLGQGYTEAFF.

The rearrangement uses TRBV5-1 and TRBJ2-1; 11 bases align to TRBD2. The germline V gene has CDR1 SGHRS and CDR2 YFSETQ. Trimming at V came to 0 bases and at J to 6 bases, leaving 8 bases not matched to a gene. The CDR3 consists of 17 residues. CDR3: CASSLVIAGGRGNEQFF. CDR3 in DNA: TGCGCCAGCAGCTTGGTGATAGCGGGGGGGCGAGGCAATGAGCAGTTCTTC.

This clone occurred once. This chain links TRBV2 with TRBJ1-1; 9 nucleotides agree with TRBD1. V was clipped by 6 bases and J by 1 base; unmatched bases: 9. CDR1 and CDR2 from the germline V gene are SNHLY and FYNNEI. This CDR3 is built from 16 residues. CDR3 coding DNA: TGTGCCAGCAGCCAACAGGGGGCGCGAGGGAACACTGAAGCTTTCTTT. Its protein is CASSQQGARGNTEAFF.

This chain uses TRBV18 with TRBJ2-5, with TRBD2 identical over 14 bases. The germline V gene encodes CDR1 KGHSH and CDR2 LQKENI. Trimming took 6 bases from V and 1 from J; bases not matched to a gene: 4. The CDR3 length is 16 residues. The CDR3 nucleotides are TGTGCCAGCTCCCTAGGGACTAGCGGGAGCCAAGAGACCCAGTACTTC. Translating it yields CASSLGTSGSQETQYF.

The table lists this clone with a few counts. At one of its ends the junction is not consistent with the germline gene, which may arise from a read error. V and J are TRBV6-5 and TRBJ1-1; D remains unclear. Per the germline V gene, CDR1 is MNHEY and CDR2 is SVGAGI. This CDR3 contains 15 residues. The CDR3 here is CASRVVRGLKTEAFF. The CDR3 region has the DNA TGTGCCAGCAGGGTCGTGAGAGGTTTGAAGACTGAAGCTTTCTTT.

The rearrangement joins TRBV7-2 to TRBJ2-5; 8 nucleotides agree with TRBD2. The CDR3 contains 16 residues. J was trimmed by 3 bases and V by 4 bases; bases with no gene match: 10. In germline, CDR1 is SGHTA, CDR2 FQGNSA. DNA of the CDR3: TGTGCCAGCAGCTCCGTGAGGAGCGGGAGTAAAGAGACCCAGTACTTC. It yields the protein CASSSVRSGSKETQYF.

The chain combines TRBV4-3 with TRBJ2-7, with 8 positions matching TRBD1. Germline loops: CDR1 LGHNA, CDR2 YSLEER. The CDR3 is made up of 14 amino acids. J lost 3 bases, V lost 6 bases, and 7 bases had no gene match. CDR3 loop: CASSPGTGLYEQYF. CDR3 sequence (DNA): TGCGCCAGCAGTCCCGGGACAGGCCTCTACGAGCAGTACTTC.

The DNA for the CDR3 is TGTGCCAGCAGCTTGCCCCCAAGACTAGCGGGAAAAACGAATGAGCAGTTCTTC. Translated, it gives CASSLPPRLAGKTNEQFF. The chain joins TRBV7-9 to TRBJ2-1; 11 positions match TRBD2. This CDR3 is built from 18 residues. Trimming removed 3 bases from V and 7 bases from J; junction bases left unmatched: 14. The germline gives CDR1 SEHNR, CDR2 FQNEAQ (reference sequence).

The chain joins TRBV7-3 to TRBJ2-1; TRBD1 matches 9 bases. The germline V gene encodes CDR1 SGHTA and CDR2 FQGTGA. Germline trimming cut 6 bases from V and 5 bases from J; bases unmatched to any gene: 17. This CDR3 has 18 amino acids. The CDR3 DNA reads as TGTGCCAGCAGGGGGGGACAGGGAGGAGGGAGAAGGAACAATGAGCAGTTCTTC. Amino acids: CASRGGQGGGRRNNEQFF.

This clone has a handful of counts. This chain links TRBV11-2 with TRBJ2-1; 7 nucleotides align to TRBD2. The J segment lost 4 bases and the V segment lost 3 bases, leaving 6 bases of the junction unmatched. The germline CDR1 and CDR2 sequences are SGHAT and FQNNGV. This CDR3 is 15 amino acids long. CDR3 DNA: TGTGCCAGCAGCTTCAGCGGGAACCGGTACAATGAGCAGTTCTTC. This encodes CASSFSGNRYNEQFF.

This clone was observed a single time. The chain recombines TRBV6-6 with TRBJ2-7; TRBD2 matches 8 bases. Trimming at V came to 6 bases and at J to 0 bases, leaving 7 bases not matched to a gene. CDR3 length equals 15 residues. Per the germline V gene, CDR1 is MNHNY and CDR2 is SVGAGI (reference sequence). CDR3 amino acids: CASRYTSGNSYEQYF. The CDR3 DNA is TGTGCCAGCAGGTACACTAGCGGAAACTCCTACGAGCAGTACTTC.

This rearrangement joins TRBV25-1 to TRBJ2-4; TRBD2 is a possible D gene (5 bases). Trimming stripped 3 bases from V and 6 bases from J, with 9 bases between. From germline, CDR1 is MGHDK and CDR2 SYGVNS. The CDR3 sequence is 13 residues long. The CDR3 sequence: CASSEFGGNIQYF. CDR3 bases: TGTGCCAGCAGTGAGTTTGGAGGAAACATTCAGTACTTC. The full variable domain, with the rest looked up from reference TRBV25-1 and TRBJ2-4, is EADIYQTPRYLVIGTGKKITLECSQTMGHDKMYWYQQDPGMELHLIHYSYGVNSTEKGDLSSESTVSRIRTEHFPLTLESARPSHTSQYLCASSEFGGNIQYFGAGTRLSVL.

Here the CDR3 DNA reads TGTGCCAGCAGCTTCCCTTTAACTGAAGCTTTCTTT. The encoded protein is CASSFPLTEAFF. The gene calls are TRBV7-9 and TRBJ1-1; no reliable D call. Germline values: CDR1 SEHNR, CDR2 FQNEAQ (reference sequence). The CDR3 spans 12 residues. The V end lost 3 bases, the J end lost 5 bases, and 7 bases lay between the germline ends.

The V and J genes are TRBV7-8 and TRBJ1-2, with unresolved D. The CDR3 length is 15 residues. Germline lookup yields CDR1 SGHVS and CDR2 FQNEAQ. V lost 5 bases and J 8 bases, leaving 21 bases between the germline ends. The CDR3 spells CASSPPYRREEGYTF. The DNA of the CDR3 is TGTGCCAGCAGCCCCCCGTATAGGCGGGAAGAAGGCTACACCTTC.

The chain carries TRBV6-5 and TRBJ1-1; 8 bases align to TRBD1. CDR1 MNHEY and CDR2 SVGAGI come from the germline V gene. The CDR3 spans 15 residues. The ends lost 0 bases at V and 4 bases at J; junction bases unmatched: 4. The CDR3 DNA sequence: TGTGCCAGCAGTTACTCACGGACAGGGACCACTGAAGCTTTCTTT. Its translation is CASSYSRTGTTEAFF.

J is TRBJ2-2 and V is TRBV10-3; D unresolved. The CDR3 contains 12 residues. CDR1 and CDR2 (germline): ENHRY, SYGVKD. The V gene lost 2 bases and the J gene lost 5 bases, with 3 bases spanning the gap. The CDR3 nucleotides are TGTGCCATCAGTGAGACTACCGGGGAGCTGTTTTTT. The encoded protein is CAISETTGELFF.